This T cell receptor (beta chain) was retrieved from a study of T cells after yellow fever vaccination. In the study overall: SMART-Seq v4 Ultra Low Input prepared libraries from low-cell fractions.

Study observations and caveats: Of the clonotypes, a small share occurred in both CD4 and CD8 compartments.

The germline V gene has CDR1 MNHEY and CDR2 SVGEGT. V lost 2 bases to trimming and J lost 7 bases; unmatched junction nucleotides: 4. The CDR3 consists of 15 residues. Production of TCR cDNA was by 5'RACE template switching, which also added a universal primer site and UMIs. Each CDR3 protein is one row after TCRdb ran MiXCR on the 5' RACE reads. The table shows some 350,000 distinct CDR3 sequences, with 3% to 4.5% occurring only once. This clonotype turned up a few times. Antigen specificity is unknown. This sequence was found in a man aged 18 to 29 who received the YFV17D yellow fever vaccine. The chain recombines TRBV6-2 or TRBV6-3 with TRBJ1-6, with TRBD1 matching over 8 bases. The material was PBMCs, obtained 5 days after the yellow fever booster vaccination. For the CDR3, the DNA is TGTGCCAGCAGTTACGTCCACAGGGGGAATTCACCCCTCCACTTT. Translated, it gives CASSYVHRGNSPLHF.